This T cell receptor (beta chain) derives from a study of blood T cells in healthy people across ages (dated by TCRdb to 2013 to 2016). Notes on the research overall: Template switching captured roughly one uniquely barcoded TCR beta cDNA molecule per two T cells in model experiments. Two additional independent replicas of 1 million unique cDNA reads from the same blood draw were analyzed for two donors (one aged 18 to 29 and one aged 80 or older). Donors of different ages were randomly distributed across sequencing lanes to avoid experimental bias. Age-related changes in TCR beta repertoire diversity were measured in the study by deep sequencing normalized with unique cDNA molecular identifiers. The donors were divided into four age groups: young (average around 16 years), middle-aged (approximately 42), aged (about 60) and long-lived (around 87). The investigation overall reported the following: As age increased, observed TCR beta diversity per million T cells dropped in a roughly linear way, and a significant reduction was already evident by age about 40. Since profiling was done on bulk unsorted PBMCs, naive and antigen-experienced compartments could not be conclusively compared. The percentage of naive T cells measured by flow cytometry correlated strongly with observed TCR beta diversity. Total diversity estimates from one million sequenced T cells were considered lower bounds and underestimates. Compared with the aged group, the long-lived group had more naive CD4+ T cells, fewer expanded clones and increased TCR diversity, a pattern suggesting age selection. The CMV infection status of donors was not known, potentially confounding age-related changes in expanded clonotypes.

This clonotype was recorded many times. Its antigen specificity is not known. No qualities accompany the bases; no much larger clone lies one base away. Receptor amplification or capture employed 5' RACE. These reads were obtained on an Illumina HiSeq 2500. A second roughly 7 to 12 cycle PCR used a sample-barcoded 5' primer and a J-beta primer mix. A template-switch 5' adaptor carrying 12 random nucleotides introduced a unique molecular identifier onto each TCR beta cDNA molecule. Each sample yielded at least 2.5 million CDR3-containing paired-end reads. First-strand cDNA was synthesized from all RNA with the Mint cDNA synthesis kit, primed by a TRBC-specific oligonucleotide. Following uracil-DNA glycosylase treatment, all cDNA underwent a first 18-cycle PCR with the universal primers M1SS and BC2_uni_R. The source study handled its data this way. For normalization, 1 million high-quality reads, each with a distinct molecular identifier, were randomly selected from each sample. Reads sharing molecular identifiers were discarded rather than binned into consensus sequences. MiTCR, with a Q25 quality threshold and the strictest error-elimination algorithm, was used for CDR3 identification, clonotype clustering and error correction. A nonparametric unseen species model using Euler transformation provided a lower-bound estimate of total TCR beta diversity. TCRdb redid the processing of the public reads, applying fastp at Q25 and MiXCR, and retained in-frame beta chains. Identical CDR3 proteins give one entry, which carries the most common genes and DNA. TCRdb, not the authors, supplied the V and J calls. The sample has about 1,000,000 distinct CDR3 sequences on record, under 55% of them singletons. The ten largest clones take up over 15% of the sample.

The germline V gene (reference sequence) supplies CDR1 SEHNR and CDR2 FQNEAQ. Its CDR3 holds 12 amino acids, cysteine through phenylalanine. Just CDR3 DNA is preserved here, 36 bases in frame from base 1. Between the V and J ends, shortened by 7 bases and 0 bases respectively, the junction contains 7 bases. Systemically healthy Caucasian individuals from Russia, 39 in total and aged roughly 6 to 90 years, were included as donors. Around 10 milliliters of peripheral blood were drawn from each donor into EDTA-treated Vacutainer tubes. PBMCs were isolated by Ficoll-Paque density-gradient centrifugation, with at least 7 million obtained per sample. Trizol reagent was used to extract total RNA from the PBMCs, yielding at least 6 micrograms per sample. For every donor, an aliquot of PBMCs went through flow cytometry to measure the percentages of naive CD45RAhigh/CD27high T cells.

The sequence was obtained from a woman aged 55 to 70 in good health. Sequenced: blood. The chain is assembled from TRBV7-9 and TRBJ2-7; no D gene is confidently identified. The CDR3: CASTQASYEQYF. The sequenced DNA is TGTGCCAGCACCCAGGCCTCCTACGAGCAGTACTTC.